This T cell receptor beta chain was documented in a study of cytomegalovirus exposure and HLA in healthy donors. The study, taken as a whole, reports: In vitro checks showed that a few CMV-associated chains really do target CMV antigens.

Germline lookup yields CDR1 MNHEY and CDR2 SMNVEV (reference sequence). V lost 5 bases, J lost 1 base, and 8 bases stayed unmatched. The CDR3 runs to 17 residues. The study ran its PCR with 60 Vbeta and 13 Jbeta primers. Generated by immunoSEQ multiplex PCR, the TCRdb table keeps only in-frame clones and is missing some. Found here are roughly 180,000 clones, more than 60% of them singletons; the top ten hold roughly 8.2%. Comments on this clone: Its antigen remains unknown. Other DNA sequences in the same sample also yield this CDR3.

Source material: PBMCs. The receptor was derived from a woman between 40 and 50 years old in good health and CMV-seropositive. The V call is TRBV27, the J call TRBJ1-1; 12 bases fit TRBD1. The CDR3 loop reads CASSGTGGLGWNTEAFF. In DNA, the CDR3 is TGTGCCAGCAGTGGGACAGGGGGCCTAGGGTGGAACACTGAAGCTTTCTTT.